This T cell receptor beta chain was captured by sequencing in a study of T cells in Graves' hyperthyroidism and ophthalmopathy. Study-wide findings and caveats: Blood held most thyroid clonotypes expanded above 0.001 frequency. With a median lead of approximately 6.4 months before onset, the model predicted ophthalmopathy.

V lost 1 base and J lost 9; bases outside the gene matches: 8. This CDR3 spans 14 amino acids. Looked up from germline, CDR1 is SGHAT and CDR2 is FQNNGV. It was RNA transcripts that yielded the amplified TCR beta CDR3 regions. When the TCR CDR3 underwent first-round RT-PCR, the HTBI primer set was used. Each CDR3 protein gets one entry after TCRdb re-called the multiplex PCR reads with MiXCR. The data show a few hundred thousand distinct CDR3 sequences, 40% to 55% seen once. This clonotype appeared many times. Its antigen is unidentified. This chain connects TRBV11-2 to TRBJ1-1; 7 positions agree with TRBD1. The specimen sequenced was peripheral blood or thyroid tissue (not recorded which). This clonotype was sampled from a woman under 30 with Graves' hyperthyroidism. The CDR3 nucleotides read TGTGCCAGCAGCTTAGGGAAGGGGACAGACCAAGCTTTCTTT. This gives the protein CASSLGKGTDQAFF. The full variable domain, completed using reference TRBV11-2 and TRBJ1-1, is EAGVAQSPRYKIIEKRQSVAFWCNPISGHATLYWYQQILGQGPKLLIQFQNNGVVDDSQLPKDRFSAERLKGVDSTLKIQPAKLEDSAVYLCASSLGKGTDQAFFGQGTRLTVV.